This TCR beta chain came from a study of blood T cell repertoires in COVID-19. Study information: Acute and convalescent COVID-19 samples came from the United States, Italy and Spain. PBMCs, B-cell-depleted T cells, or T cells provided the cDNA or gDNA that made up the material.

Germline V gene lookup returns CDR1 MNHEY and CDR2 SMNVEV (reference sequence). The CDR3 sequence is 14 residues long. Trimming removed 8 bases from V and 3 bases from J, with 17 bases in between. Authors' data handling: Using reference gene primer amplification, nucleated cell counts were estimated. Assay used: immunoSEQ multiplex PCR; TCRdb lists only in-frame clones, some missing. Clone size and the V and J calls come from that table; the DNA yielded D and trimming. The sample has roughly 500,000 clones; roughly 87% are singletons. Those enrolled in Seattle joined during active infection and were followed longitudinally afterward.

The receptor was isolated from a man aged 18 to 35 with COVID-19, enrolled during active disease. The rearrangement links TRBV27 to TRBJ2-7, with D possibly being TRBD2 (5 bases). Sequences were obtained from peripheral blood. As DNA, the CDR3 is TGTGCCAGCCGGGGTCTCGAGTCCATCTACGAGCAGTACTTC. It yields the protein CASRGLESIYEQYF.